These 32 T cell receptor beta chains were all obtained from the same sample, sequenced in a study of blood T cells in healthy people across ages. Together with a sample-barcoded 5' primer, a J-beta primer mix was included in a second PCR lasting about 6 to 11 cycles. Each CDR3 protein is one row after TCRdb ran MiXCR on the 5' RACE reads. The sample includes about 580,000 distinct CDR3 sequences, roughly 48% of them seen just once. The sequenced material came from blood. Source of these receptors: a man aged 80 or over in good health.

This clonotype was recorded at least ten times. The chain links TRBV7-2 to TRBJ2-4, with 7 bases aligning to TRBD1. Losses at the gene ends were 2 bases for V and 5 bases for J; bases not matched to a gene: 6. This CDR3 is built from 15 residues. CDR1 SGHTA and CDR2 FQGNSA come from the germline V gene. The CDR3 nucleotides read TGTGCCAGCAGCTTATCAGGGACAGACCAAAACATTCAGTACTTC. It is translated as CASSLSGTDQNIQYF.

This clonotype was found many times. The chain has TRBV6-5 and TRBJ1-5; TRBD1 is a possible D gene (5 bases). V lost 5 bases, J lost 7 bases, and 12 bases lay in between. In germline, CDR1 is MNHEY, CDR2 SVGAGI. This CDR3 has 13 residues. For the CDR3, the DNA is TGTGCCAGCAGTAGCCAAGGACAACAGCCCCAGCATTTT. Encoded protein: CASSSQGQQPQHF.

CDR3 nucleotide sequence: TGTGCCAGCAGCCGAATCAAGGGTCGGACACCCGCCCCCGGGGAGCAGTACTTC. Protein product: CASSRIKGRTPAPGEQYF. The gene calls are TRBV7-9 and TRBJ2-5, with D perhaps matching TRBD1 or TRBD2 (5 bases each). Germline V CDR1 and CDR2: SEHNR, FQNEAQ (reference sequence). The CDR3 is 18 residues long. V was cut by 5 bases and J by 11 bases, with 33 bases left in between.

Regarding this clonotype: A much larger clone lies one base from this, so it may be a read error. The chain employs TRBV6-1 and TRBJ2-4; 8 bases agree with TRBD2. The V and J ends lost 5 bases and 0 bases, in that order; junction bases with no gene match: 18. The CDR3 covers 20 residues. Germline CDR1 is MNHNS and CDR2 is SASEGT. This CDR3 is CASSRGSSGILTLAKNIQYF. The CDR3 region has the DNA TGTGCCAGCAGTAGGGGGAGTAGCGGGATTTTGACGCTAGCCAAAAACATTCAGTACTTC.

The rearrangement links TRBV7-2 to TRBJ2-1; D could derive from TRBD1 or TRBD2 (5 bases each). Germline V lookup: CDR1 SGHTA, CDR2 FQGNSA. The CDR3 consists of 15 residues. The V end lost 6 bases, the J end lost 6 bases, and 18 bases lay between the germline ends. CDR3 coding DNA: TGTGCCAGCAGGGCTCAAGTGGTGGGGGTCAATGAGCAGTTCTTC. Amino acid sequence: CASRAQVVGVNEQFF.

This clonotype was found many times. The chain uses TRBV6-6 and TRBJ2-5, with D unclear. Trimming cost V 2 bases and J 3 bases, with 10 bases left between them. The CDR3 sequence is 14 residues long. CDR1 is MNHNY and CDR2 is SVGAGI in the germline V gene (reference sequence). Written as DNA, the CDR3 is TGTGCCAGCAGTTACCGGGCTAGGGAAGAGACCCAGTACTTC. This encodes CASSYRAREETQYF.

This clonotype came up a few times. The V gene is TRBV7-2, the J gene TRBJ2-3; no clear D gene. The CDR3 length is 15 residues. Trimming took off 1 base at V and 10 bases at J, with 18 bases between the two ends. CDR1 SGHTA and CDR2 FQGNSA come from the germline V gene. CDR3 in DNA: TGTGCCAGCAGCTTAGTGGGTGGTTCCTTAGCCGCGCAGTATTTT. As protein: CASSLVGGSLAAQYF.

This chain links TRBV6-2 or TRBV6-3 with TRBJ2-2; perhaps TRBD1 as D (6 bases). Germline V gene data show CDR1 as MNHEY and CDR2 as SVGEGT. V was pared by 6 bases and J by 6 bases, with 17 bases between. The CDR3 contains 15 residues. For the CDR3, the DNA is TGTGCCAGCAGAGAGCAGGGGCGGATATCCGGGGAGCTGTTTTTT. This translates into CASREQGRISGELFF.

The CDR3 loop is CASSRGTGFSPLHF. CDR3 nucleotides: TGTGCCAGCAGCAGAGGGACAGGGTTCTCACCCCTCCACTTT. The rearrangement links TRBV6-2 or TRBV6-3 to TRBJ1-6; 9 bases agree with TRBD1. Losses at the gene ends were 6 bases for V and 10 bases for J; bases not matched to a gene: 7. Germline V CDR1 and CDR2: MNHEY, SVGEGT. This CDR3 contains 14 residues.

CDR3 in amino acids: CASGRSLAGFRETQYF. For the CDR3, the DNA is TGTGCTAGTGGGAGGAGTCTAGCGGGGTTCCGAGAGACCCAGTACTTC. The rearrangement joins TRBV12-5 to TRBJ2-5, with 9 bases lining up with TRBD2. V shed 6 bases and J 4 bases; nucleotides not matched to a gene: 12. CDR1 is LGHNT and CDR2 is FRNRAP in the germline V gene. This CDR3 comprises 16 residues.

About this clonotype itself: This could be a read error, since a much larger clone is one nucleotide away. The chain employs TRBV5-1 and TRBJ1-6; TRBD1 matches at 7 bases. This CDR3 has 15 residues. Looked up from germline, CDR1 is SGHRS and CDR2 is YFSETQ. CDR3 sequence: CASSLAGTDYSPPHF. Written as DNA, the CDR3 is TGCGCCAGCAGCTTGGCCGGGACAGACTATTCACCCCCCCACTTT.

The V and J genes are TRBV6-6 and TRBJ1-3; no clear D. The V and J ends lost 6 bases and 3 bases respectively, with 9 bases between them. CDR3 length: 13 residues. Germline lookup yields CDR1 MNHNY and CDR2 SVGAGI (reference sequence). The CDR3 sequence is CASRMDGGNTIYF. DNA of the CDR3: TGTGCCAGCAGGATGGACGGTGGAAACACCATATATTTT.

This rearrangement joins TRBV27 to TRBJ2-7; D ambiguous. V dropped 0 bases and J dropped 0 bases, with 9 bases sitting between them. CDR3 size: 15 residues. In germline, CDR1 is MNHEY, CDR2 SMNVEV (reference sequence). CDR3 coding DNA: TGTGCCAGCAGTTTATCCGCTTATATCTCCTACGAGCAGTACTTC. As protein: CASSLSAYISYEQYF.

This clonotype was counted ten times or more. The CDR3 coding sequence is TGTGCCAGCAACCTCCAAGCGGGAGGCCCCTATGAGCAGTTCTTC. This sequence encodes CASNLQAGGPYEQFF. The chain recombines TRBV6-6 with TRBJ2-1; TRBD2 matches at 9 bases. Per the germline V gene, CDR1 is MNHNY and CDR2 is SVGAGI (reference sequence). V trimming: 7 bases; J trimming: 8 bases; junction bases outside the gene matches: 12. The length of the CDR3 is 15 residues.

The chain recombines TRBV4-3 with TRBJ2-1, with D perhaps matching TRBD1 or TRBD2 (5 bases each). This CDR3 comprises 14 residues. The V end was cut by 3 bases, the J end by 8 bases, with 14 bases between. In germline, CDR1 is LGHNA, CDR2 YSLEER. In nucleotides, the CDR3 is TGCGCCAGCAGCCACCGGGACCCCCGGGATGAGCAGTTCTTC. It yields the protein CASSHRDPRDEQFF.

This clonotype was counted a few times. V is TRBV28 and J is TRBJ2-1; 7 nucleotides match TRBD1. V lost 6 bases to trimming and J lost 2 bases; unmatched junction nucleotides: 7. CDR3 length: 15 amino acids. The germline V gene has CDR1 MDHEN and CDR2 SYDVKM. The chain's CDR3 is CASRQGVGTYNEQFF. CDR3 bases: TGTGCCAGCAGGCAGGGGGTCGGAACCTACAATGAGCAGTTCTTC.

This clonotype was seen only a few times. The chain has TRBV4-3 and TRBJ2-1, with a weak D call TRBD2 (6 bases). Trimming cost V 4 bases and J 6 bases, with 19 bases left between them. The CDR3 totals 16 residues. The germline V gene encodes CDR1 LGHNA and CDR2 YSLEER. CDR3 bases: TGCGCCAGCAGCCGCCAACCGGGATCTAGCGTCAATGAGCAGTTCTTC. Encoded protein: CASSRQPGSSVNEQFF.

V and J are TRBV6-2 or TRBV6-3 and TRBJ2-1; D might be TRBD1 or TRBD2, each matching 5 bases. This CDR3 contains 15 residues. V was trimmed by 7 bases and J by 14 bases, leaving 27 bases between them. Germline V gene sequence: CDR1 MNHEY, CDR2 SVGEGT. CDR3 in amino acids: CASTNGAPPRQGEFF. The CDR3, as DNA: TGTGCCAGCACTAACGGGGCTCCCCCGAGACAAGGAGAGTTCTTC.

This chain's CDR3 is CASSLGLVEETQYF. For the CDR3, the DNA is TGTGCCAGCAGTCTTGGACTAGTCGAGGAGACCCAGTACTTC. The V and J genes are TRBV25-1 and TRBJ2-5; TRBD2 matches at 7 bases. V was pared by 5 bases and J by 5 bases, with 8 bases of the junction left unmatched. From germline, CDR1 is MGHDK and CDR2 SYGVNS. The CDR3 is made up of 14 amino acids.

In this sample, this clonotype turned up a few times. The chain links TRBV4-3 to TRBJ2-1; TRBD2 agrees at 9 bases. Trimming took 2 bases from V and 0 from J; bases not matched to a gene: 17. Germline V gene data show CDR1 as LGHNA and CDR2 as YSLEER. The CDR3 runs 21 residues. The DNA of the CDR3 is TGCGCCAGCAGCCAACGGTACGGGCGTAGCGGGAGCTCCCTCTCCTACAATGAGCAGTTCTTC. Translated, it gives CASSQRYGRSGSSLSYNEQFF.

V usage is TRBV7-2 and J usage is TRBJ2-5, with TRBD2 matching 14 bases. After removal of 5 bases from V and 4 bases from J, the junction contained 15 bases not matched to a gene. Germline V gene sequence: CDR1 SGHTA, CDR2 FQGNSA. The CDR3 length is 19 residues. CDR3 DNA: TGTGCCAGCAGCGAACGAACGGGACTAGCGGGAGTAAGAGGAGAGACCCAGTACTTC. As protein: CASSERTGLAGVRGETQYF.

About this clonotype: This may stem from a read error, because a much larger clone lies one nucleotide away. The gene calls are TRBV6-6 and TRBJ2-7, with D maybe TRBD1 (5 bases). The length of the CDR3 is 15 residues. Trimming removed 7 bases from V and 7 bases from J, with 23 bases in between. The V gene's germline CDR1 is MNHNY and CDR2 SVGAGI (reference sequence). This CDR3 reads CASTLEAGRALEQYF. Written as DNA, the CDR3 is TGTGCCAGCACTCTAGAGGCAGGCAGGGCGTTGGAGCAGTACTTC.

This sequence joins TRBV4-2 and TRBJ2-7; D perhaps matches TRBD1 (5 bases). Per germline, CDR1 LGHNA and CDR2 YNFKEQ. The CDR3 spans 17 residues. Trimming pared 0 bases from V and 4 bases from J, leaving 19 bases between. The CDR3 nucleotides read TGTGCCAGCAGCCAAGACATTGAGACAGAAAGGATTTACGAGCAGTACTTC. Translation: CASSQDIETERIYEQYF.

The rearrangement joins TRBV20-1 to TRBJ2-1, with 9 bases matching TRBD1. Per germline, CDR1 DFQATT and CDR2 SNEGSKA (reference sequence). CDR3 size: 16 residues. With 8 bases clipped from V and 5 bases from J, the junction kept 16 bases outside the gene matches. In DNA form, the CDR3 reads TGCAGTCCATCCGGGCGGGGACAGGGTTACGACAATGAGCAGTTCTTC. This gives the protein CSPSGRGQGYDNEQFF.

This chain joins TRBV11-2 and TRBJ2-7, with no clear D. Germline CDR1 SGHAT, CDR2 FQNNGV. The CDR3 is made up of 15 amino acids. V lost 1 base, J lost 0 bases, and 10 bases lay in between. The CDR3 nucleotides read TGTGCCAGCAGCTTAGTTGCAGATTCCTCCTACGAGCAGTACTTC. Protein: CASSLVADSSYEQYF.

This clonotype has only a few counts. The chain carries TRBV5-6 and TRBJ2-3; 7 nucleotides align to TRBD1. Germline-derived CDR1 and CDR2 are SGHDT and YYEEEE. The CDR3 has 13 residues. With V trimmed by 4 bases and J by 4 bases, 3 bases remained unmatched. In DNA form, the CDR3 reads TGTGCCAGCAGCCTGACAGGGCCAGATACGCAGTATTTT. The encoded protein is CASSLTGPDTQYF.

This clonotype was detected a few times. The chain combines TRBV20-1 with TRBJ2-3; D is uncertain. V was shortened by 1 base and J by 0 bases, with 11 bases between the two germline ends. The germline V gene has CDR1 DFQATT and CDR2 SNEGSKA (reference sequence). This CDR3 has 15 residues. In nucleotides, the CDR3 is TGCAGTGCTAGAGCACTCCTAGAGAGCACAGATACGCAGTATTTT. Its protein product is CSARALLESTDTQYF.

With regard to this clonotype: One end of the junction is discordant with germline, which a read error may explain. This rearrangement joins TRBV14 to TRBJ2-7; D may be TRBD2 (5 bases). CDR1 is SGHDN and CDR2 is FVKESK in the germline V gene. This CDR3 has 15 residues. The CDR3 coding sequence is TGTGCCTGCAGCCAACTCAGAGGGAAGGGAGTACAGCAGTACTTC. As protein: CACSQLRGKGVQQYF.

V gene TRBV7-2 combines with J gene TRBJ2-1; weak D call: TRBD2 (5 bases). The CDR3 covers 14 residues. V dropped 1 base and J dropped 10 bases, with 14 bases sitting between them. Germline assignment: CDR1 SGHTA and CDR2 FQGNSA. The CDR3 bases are TGTGCCAGCAGCTTAGAAGGGCTAGCCCGGGAGCAGTTCTTC. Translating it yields CASSLEGLAREQFF. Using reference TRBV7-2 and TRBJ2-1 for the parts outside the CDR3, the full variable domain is GAGVSQSPSNKVTEKGKDVELRCDPISGHTALYWYRQSLGQGLEFLIYFQGNSAPDKSGLPSDRFSAERTGGSVSTLTIQRTQQEDSAVYLCASSLEGLAREQFFGPGTRLTVL.

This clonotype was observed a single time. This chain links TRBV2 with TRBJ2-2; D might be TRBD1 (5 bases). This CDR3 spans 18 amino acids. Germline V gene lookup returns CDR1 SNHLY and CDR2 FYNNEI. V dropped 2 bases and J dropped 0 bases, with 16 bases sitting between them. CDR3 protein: CASSEFGQGRANTGELFF. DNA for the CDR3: TGTGCCAGCAGTGAATTTGGGCAGGGAAGGGCGAACACCGGGGAGCTGTTTTTT.

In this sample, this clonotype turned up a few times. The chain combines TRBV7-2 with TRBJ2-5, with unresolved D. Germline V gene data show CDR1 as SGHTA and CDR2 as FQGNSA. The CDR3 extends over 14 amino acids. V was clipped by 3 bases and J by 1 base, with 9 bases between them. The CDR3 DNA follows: TGTGCCAGCAGCTTCTGGGCGATCCAAGAGACCCAGTACTTC. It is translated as CASSFWAIQETQYF.

CDR3 in DNA: TGTGCCAGCAGCGGGGGACTAGCGGGAGCTGGATCCTACAATGAGCAGTTCTTC. This translates into CASSGGLAGAGSYNEQFF. This chain joins TRBV3-1 and TRBJ2-1; TRBD2 matches 14 bases. The germline V gene has CDR1 LGHDT and CDR2 YNNKEL (reference sequence). The CDR3 runs to 18 residues. Trimming cost V 5 bases and J 1 base; bases outside gene matches: 7.